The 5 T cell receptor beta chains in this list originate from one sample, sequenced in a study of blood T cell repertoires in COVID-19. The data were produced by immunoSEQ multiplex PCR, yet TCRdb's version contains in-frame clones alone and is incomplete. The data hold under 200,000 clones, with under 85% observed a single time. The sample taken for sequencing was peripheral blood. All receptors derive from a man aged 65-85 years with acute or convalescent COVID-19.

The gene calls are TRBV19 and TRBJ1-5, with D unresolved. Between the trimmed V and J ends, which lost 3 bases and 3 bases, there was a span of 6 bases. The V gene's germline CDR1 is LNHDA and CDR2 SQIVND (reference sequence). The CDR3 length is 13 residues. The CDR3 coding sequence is TGTGCCAGTAGTATTAGATTCAATCAGCCCCAGCATTTT. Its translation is CASSIRFNQPQHF.

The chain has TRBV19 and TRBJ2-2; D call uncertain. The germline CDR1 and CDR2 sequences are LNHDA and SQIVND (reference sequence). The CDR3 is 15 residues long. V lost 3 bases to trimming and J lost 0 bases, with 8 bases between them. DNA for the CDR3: TGTGCCAGTAGTATTGACAATACGAACACCGGGGAGCTGTTTTTT. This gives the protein CASSIDNTNTGELFF.

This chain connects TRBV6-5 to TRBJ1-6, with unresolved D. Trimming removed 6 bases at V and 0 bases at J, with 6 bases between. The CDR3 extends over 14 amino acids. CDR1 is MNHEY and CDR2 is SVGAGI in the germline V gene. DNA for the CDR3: TGTGCCAGCAGACGCAGCTCCTATAATTCACCCCTCCACTTT. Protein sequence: CASRRSSYNSPLHF.

This chain's CDR3 is CASSPAVGGETQYF. The CDR3 bases are TGTGCCAGTAGCCCTGCCGTCGGGGGGGAGACCCAGTACTTC. The rearrangement uses TRBV19 and TRBJ2-5, with 7 bases identical to TRBD2. Trimming cost V 6 bases and J 5 bases; bases outside gene matches: 9. Per germline, CDR1 LNHDA and CDR2 SQIVND (reference sequence). The CDR3 extends over 14 amino acids.

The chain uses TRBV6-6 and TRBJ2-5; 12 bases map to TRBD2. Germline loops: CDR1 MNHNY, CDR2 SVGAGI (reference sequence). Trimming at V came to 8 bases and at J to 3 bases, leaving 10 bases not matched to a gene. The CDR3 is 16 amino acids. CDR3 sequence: CASLAGGPRAKETQYF. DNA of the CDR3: TGTGCCAGCCTAGCGGGGGGGCCTAGGGCGAAAGAGACCCAGTACTTC.